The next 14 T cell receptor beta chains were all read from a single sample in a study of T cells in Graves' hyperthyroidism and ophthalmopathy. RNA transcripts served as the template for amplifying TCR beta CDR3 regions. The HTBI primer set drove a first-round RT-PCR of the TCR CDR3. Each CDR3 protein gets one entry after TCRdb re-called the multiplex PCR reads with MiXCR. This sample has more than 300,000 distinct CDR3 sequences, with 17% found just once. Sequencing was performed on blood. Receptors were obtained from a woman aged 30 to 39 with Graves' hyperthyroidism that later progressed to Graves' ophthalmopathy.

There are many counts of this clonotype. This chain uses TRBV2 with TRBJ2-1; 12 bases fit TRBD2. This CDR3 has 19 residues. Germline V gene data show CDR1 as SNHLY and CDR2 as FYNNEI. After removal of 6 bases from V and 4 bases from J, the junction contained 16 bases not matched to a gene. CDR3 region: CASRGGTSGLPPIYNEQFF. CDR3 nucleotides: TGTGCCAGCAGGGGCGGGACTAGCGGGTTACCGCCAATTTACAATGAGCAGTTCTTC.

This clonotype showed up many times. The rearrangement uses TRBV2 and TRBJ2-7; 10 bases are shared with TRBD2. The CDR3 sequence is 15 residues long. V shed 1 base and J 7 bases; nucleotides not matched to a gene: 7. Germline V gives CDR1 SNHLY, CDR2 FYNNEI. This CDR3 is CASSEGAGGPGEQYF. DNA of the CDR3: TGTGCCAGCAGTGAAGGAGCGGGAGGGCCGGGGGAGCAGTACTTC.

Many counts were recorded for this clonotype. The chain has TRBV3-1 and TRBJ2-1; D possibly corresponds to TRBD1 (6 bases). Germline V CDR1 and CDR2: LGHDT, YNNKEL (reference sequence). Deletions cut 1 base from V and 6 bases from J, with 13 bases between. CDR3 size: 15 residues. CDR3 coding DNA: TGTGCCAGCAGCCAAGTGGGGGCCGAACGCAATGAGCAGTTCTTC. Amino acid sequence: CASSQVGAERNEQFF.

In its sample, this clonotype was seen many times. Written as DNA, the CDR3 is TGTGCCAGCAGCTTCCCGGGAGGGCCTATATCTACGCAGTATTTT. It is translated as CASSFPGGPISTQYF. J is TRBJ2-3 and V is TRBV7-2, with TRBD2 identical over 8 bases. J was trimmed by 8 bases and V by 3 bases; bases with no gene match: 10. CDR3 length: 15 residues. Germline CDR1 SGHTA, CDR2 FQGNSA.

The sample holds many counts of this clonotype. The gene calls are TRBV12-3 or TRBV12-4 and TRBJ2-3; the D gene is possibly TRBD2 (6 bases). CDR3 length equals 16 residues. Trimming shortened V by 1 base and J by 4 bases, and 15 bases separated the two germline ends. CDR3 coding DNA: TGTGCCAGCAGTTTAGGAATTCGGGGGACGGCAGATACGCAGTATTTT. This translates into CASSLGIRGTADTQYF.

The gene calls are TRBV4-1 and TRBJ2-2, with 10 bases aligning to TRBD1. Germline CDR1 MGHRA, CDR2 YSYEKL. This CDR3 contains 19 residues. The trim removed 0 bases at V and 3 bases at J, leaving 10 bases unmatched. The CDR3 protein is CASSQEPGTGVWDTGELFF. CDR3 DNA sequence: TGCGCCAGCAGCCAAGAACCCGGGACAGGGGTGTGGGACACCGGGGAGCTGTTTTTT.

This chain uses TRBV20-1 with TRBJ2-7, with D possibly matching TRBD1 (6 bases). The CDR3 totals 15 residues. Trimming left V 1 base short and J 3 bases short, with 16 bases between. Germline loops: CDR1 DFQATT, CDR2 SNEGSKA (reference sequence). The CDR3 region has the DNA TGCAGTGCTAGAGCGGGGACACCCAGGGGCTACGAGCAGTACTTC. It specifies CSARAGTPRGYEQYF.

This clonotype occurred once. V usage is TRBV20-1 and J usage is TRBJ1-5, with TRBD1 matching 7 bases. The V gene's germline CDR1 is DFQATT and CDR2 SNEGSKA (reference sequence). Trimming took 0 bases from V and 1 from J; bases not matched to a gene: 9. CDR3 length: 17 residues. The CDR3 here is CSARDRDRDPSNQPQHF. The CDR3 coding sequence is TGCAGTGCTAGAGATCGCGACAGGGACCCAAGCAATCAGCCCCAGCATTTT.

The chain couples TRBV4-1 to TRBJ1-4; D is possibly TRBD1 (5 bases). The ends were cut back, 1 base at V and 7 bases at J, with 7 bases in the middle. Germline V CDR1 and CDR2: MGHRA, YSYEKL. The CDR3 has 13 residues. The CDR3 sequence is CASSQVQGEKLFF. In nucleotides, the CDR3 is TGCGCCAGCAGCCAAGTCCAGGGTGAAAAACTGTTTTTT.

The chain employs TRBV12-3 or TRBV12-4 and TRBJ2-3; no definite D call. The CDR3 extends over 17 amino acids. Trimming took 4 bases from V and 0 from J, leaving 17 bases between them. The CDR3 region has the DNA TGTGCCAGCAGTTCCTCAGCCAACTTGAGTAGCACAGATACGCAGTATTTT. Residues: CASSSSANLSSTDTQYF.

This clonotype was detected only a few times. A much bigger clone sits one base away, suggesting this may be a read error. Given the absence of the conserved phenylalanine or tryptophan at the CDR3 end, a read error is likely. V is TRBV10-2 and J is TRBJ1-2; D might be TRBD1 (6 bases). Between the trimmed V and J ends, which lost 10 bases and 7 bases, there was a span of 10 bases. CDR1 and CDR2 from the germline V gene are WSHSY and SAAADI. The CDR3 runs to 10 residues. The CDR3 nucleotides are TGCGCCACTGGGGGGGCTGGCTACACCCTC. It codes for CATGGAGYTL.

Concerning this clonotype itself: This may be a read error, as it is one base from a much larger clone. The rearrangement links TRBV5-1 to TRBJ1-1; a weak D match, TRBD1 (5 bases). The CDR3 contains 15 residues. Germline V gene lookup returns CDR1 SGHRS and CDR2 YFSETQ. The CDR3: CASSSWGDSNTEACF. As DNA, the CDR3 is TGCGCCAGCAGCTCCTGGGGGGACTCCAACACTGAAGCTTGCTTT.

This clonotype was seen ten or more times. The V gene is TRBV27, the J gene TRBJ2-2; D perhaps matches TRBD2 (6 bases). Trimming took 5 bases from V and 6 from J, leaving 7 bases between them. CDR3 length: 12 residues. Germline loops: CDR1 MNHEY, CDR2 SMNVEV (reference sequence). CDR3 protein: CASSGGSGELFF. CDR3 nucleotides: TGTGCCAGCAGTGGAGGGTCCGGGGAGCTGTTTTTT.

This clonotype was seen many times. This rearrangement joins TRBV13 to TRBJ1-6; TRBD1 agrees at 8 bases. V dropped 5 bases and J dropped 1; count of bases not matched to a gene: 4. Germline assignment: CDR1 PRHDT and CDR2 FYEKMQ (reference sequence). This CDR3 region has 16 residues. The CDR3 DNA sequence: TGTGCCAGCAGCGTCAGACAGGGGTCCTATAATTCACCCCTCCACTTT. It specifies CASSVRQGSYNSPLHF. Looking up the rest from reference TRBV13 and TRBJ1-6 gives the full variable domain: AAGVIQSPRHLIKEKRETATLKCYPIPRHDTVYWYQQGPGQDPQFLISFYEKMQSDKGSIPDRFSAQQFSDYHSELNMSSLELGDSALYFCASSVRQGSYNSPLHFGNGTRLTVT.